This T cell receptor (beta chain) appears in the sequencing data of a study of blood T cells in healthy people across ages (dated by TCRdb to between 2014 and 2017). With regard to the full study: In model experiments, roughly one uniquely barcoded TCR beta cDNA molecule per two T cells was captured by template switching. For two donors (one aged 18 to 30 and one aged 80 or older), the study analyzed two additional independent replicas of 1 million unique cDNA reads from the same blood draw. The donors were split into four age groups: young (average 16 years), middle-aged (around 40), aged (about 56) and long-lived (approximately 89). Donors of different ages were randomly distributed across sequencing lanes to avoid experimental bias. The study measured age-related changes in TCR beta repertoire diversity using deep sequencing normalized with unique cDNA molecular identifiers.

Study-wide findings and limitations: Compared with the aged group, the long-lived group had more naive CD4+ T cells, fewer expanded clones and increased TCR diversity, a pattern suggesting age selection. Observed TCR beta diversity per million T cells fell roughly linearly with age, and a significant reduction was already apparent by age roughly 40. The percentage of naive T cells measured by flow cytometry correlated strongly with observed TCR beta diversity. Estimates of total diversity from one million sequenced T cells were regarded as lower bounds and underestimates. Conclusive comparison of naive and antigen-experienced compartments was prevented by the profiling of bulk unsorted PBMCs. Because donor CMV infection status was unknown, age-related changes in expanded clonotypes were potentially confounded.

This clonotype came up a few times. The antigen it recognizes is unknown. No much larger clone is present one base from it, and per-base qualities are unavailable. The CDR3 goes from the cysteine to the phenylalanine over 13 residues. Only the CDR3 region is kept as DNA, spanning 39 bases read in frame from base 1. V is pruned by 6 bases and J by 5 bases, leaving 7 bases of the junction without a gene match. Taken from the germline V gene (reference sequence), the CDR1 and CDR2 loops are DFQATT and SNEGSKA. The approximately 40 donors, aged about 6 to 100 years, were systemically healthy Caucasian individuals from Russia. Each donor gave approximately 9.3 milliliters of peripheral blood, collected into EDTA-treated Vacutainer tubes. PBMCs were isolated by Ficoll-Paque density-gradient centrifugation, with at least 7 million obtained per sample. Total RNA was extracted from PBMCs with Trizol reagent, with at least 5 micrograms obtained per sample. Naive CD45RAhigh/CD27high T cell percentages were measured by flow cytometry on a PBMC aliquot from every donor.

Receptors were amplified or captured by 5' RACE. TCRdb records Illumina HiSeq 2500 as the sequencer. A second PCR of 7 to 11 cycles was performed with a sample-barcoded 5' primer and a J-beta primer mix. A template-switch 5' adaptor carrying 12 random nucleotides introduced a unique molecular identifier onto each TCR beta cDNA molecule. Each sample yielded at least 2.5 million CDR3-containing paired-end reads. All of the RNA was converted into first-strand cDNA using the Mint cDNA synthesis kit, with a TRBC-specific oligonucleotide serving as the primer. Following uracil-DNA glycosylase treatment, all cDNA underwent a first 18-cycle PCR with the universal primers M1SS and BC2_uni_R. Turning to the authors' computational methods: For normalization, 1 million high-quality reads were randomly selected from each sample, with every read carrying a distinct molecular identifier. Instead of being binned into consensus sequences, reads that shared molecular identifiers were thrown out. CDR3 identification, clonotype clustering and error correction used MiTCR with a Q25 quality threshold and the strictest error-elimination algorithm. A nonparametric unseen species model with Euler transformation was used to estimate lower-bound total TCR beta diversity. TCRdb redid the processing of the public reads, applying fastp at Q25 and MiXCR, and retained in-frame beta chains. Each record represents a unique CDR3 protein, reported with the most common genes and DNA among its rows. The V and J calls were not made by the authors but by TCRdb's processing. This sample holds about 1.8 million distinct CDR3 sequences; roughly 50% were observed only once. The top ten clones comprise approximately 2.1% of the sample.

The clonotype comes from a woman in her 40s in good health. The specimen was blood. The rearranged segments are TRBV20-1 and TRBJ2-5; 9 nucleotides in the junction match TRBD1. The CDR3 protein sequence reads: CSAGDRAVETQYF. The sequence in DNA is TGCAGTGCCGGGGACAGGGCGGTGGAGACCCAGTACTTC.